A single sample is the source of the 6 T cell receptor beta chains below, sequenced in a study of PD-L1 blockade in urothelial cancer listed by TCRdb under 2017. This specimen's time point label, per the study, means: pretreatment peripheral blood. The method behind the library was the immunoSEQ multiplex PCR assay. TCRdb limited this immuneACCESS table to in-frame rearrangements with V and J called. A share of clones is missing; checked studies link under half to unresolved V genes, and the rest is unexplained. This sample is represented by approximately 90,000 clones; 84% of them were singletons. Roughly 1.9% of the sample rests with the top ten. This specimen was PBMCs, taken around atezolizumab (anti-PD-L1) treatment. Source of these receptors: a man aged 60 to 69 with urothelial cancer.

The rearrangement uses TRBV10-1 and TRBJ1-5, with D maybe TRBD1 (6 bases). The CDR3 sequence is 17 residues long. The V end lost 3 bases, the J end lost 7 bases, and 22 bases lay between the germline ends. Looked up from germline, CDR1 is WNHNN and CDR2 is SYGVQD (reference sequence). The CDR3 is CASSELLGGLVEQPQHF. The CDR3 region has the DNA TGCGCCAGCAGTGAACTCTTGGGGGGGCTGGTGGAACAGCCCCAGCATTTT.

The table lists this clone with many counts. The chain links TRBV5-4 to TRBJ2-1, with D hard to call. This CDR3 is built from 15 residues. V gave up 0 bases and J gave up 0 bases, with 7 bases separating them. Germline V gene lookup returns CDR1 SGHNT and CDR2 YYREEE (reference sequence). The CDR3 DNA reads TGTGCCAGCAGCTTGGGGCAGTCCTCCTACAATGAGCAGTTCTTC. Amino acid sequence: CASSLGQSSYNEQFF.

The chain uses TRBV29-1 and TRBJ2-1, with TRBD2 identical over 7 bases. Germline CDR1 reads SQVTM; CDR2 reads ANQGSEA. The ends lost 4 bases at V and 9 bases at J; junction bases unmatched: 15. The CDR3 extends over 15 amino acids. The CDR3 coding sequence is TGCAGCGTTGGGGGGGGGTGGCGCTCGAAAGGTGAGCAGTTCTTC. It encodes CSVGGGWRSKGEQFF.

The gene calls are TRBV5-4 and TRBJ1-1, with 7 positions matching TRBD1. V was clipped by 4 bases and J by 6 bases; unmatched bases: 18. CDR1 and CDR2 from the germline V gene are SGHNT and YYREEE (reference sequence). The CDR3 is 17 amino acids. This CDR3 is CASSPWSGGSRVSEAFF. CDR3 nucleotide sequence: TGTGCCAGCAGCCCGTGGTCAGGGGGTAGCCGAGTCTCTGAAGCTTTCTTT.

This clone has a single count. The chain is built from TRBV11-2 and TRBJ1-2, with 11 bases that match TRBD1. Germline CDR1 and CDR2: SGHAT and FQNNGV. With V trimmed by 5 bases and J by 0 bases, 14 bases remained unmatched. This CDR3 spans 19 amino acids. This CDR3 is CASSTKIGQGARPNYGYTF. CDR3 nucleotide sequence: TGTGCCAGCAGCACTAAAATCGGACAGGGGGCGCGACCTAACTATGGCTACACCTTC.

V and J are TRBV10-3 and TRBJ1-1; tentatively, D is TRBD1 (6 bases). The germline V gene has CDR1 ENHRY and CDR2 SYGVKD. V was cut by 5 bases and J by 1 base, with 8 bases left in between. This CDR3 has 13 residues. CDR3 protein: CAISSTGNTEAFF. Here the CDR3 DNA reads TGTGCCATCAGTTCGACAGGGAACACTGAAGCTTTCTTT.